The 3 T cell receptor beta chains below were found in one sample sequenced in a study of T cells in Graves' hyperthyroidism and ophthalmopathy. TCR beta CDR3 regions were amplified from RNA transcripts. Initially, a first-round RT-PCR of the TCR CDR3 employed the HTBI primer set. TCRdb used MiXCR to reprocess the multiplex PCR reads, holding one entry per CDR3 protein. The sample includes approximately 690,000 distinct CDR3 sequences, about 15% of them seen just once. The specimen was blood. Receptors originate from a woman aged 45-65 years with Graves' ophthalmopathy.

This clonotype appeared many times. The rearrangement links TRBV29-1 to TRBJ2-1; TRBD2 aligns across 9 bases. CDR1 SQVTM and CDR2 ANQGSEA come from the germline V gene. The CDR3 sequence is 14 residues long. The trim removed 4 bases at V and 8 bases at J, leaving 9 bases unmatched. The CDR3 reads CSVVVSGSTDEQFF. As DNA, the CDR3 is TGCAGCGTTGTGGTTAGCGGGAGTACCGATGAGCAGTTCTTC.

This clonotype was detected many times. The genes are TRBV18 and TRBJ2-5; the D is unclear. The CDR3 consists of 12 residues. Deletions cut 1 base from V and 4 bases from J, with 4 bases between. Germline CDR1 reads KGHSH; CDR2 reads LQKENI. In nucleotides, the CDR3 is TGTGCCAGCTCACCACAGTTAGAGACCCAGTACTTC. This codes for CASSPQLETQYF.

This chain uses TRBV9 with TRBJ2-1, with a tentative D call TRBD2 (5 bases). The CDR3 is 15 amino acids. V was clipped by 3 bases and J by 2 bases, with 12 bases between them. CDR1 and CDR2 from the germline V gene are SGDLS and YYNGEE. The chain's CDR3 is CASSADYPPYNEQFF. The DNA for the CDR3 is TGTGCCAGCAGCGCCGACTACCCACCCTACAATGAGCAGTTCTTC. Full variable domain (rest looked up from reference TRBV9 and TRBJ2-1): DSGVTQTPKHLITATGQRVTLRCSPRSGDLSVYWYQQSLDQGLQFLIQYYNGEERAKGNILERFSAQQFPDLHSELNLSSLELGDSALYFCASSADYPPYNEQFFGPGTRLTVL.